This TCR beta chain was retrieved from a study of shared clonotypes between healthy human individuals. Assay used: immunoSEQ multiplex PCR; TCRdb lists only in-frame clones, some missing. The data contain approximately 2.1 million clones, roughly 93% of them singletons. V dropped 4 bases and J dropped 0 bases, with 9 bases sitting between them. The CDR3 is 14 residues long. The germline CDR1 and CDR2 sequences are SNHLY and FYNNEI. The receptor was isolated from a man between 18 and 35 years old in good health. Some clones in this sample may be carry-over from other donors' samples. The sample consisted of naive CD4+ T cells from PBMCs. The subset here: CD45RA+ positively selected. V is TRBV2 and J is TRBJ1-1; possibly TRBD1 for D (5 bases). CDR3 DNA: TGTGCCAGCAGTGTGATGGGACTGAACACTGAAGCTTTCTTT. Translating it yields CASSVMGLNTEAFF.